This T cell receptor beta chain was recorded in a study of CD8+ T cells in alopecia areata. The CDR3 runs to 12 residues. The V end lost 5 bases, the J end lost 8 bases, and 12 bases lay between the germline ends. Germline CDR1 and CDR2: LNHNV and YYDKDF (reference sequence). Isolated RNA was reverse transcribed into cDNA used as the sequencing template. The table came from immunoSEQ multiplex PCR; TCRdb's copy has only in-frame clones and leaves some out. Among about 140,000 clones listed, 51% were seen once. V usage is TRBV15 and J usage is TRBJ1-2, with a weak D call TRBD1 (5 bases). This TCR came from a human donor with alopecia areata. The material sequenced was CD4+ T cells sorted from blood, taken at week 0. The CDR3 sequence is CATSRGGGGYTF. The CDR3 nucleotides are TGTGCCACCAGCCGGGGGGGAGGAGGCTACACCTTC.